This T cell receptor (beta chain) was captured by sequencing in a study of T cells in Graves' hyperthyroidism and ophthalmopathy. Study outcomes and limitations: Most clonotypes expanded in thyroid above 0.001 were likewise present in blood. In simple terms, a model built on 13 V-J features told ophthalmopathy apart from stable hyperthyroidism.

TCR beta CDR3 regions were amplified from RNA. Primed by the HTBI set, a first-round RT-PCR was run on the TCR CDR3. TCRdb re-called the multiplex PCR reads with MiXCR, one entry per CDR3 protein. The sample consists of 300,000 to 450,000 distinct CDR3 sequences, around 18% of them appearing once. In regard to this clonotype: Its antigen is undetermined.

Uncontrolled infections, other autoimmune diseases, pregnancy or lactation led to exclusion of patients. The CDR3 runs 17 residues. Trimming took 7 bases from V and 2 from J, leaving 23 bases between them. Germline V CDR1 and CDR2: SNHLY, FYNNEI. The chain employs TRBV2 and TRBJ1-1, with D perhaps TRBD1 (6 bases). The sequenced sample was blood. This sequence originates from a woman in her thirties or forties with Graves' ophthalmopathy. The CDR3 DNA is TGTGCCAGCAAGGGGGTAGAAGCGGATTCGTTTAACACTGAAGCTTTCTTT. Encoded protein: CASKGVEADSFNTEAFF.